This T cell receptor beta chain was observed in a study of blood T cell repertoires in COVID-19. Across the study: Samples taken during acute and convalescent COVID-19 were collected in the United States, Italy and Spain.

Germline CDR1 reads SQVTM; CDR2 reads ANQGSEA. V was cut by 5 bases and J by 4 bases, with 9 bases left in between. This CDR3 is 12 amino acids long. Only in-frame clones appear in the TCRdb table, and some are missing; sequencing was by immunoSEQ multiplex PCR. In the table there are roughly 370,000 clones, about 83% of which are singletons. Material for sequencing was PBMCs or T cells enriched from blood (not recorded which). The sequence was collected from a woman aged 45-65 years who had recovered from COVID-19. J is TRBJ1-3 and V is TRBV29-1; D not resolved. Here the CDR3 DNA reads TGCAGCGTTACGGTCTTCGGAAACACCATATATTTT. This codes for CSVTVFGNTIYF.